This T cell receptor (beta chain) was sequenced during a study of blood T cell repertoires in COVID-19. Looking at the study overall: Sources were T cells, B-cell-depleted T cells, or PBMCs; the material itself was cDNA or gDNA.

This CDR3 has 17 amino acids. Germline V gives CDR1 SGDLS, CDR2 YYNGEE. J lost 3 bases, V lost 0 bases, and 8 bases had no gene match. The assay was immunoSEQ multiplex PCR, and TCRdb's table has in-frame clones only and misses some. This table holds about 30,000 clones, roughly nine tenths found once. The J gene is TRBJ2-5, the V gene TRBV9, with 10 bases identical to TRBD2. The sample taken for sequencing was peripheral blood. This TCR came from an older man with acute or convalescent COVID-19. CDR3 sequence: CASSVGLAGDWEETQYF. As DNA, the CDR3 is TGTGCCAGCAGCGTAGGGCTAGCGGGAGATTGGGAAGAGACCCAGTACTTC.